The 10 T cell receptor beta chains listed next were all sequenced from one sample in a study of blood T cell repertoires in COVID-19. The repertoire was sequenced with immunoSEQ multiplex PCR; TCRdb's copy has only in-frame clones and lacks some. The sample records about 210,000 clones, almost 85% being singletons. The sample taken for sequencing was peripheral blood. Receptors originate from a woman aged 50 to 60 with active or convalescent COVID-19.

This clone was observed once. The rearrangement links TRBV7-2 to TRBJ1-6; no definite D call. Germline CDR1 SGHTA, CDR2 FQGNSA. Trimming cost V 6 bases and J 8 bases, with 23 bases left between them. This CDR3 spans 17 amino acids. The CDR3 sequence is CASSPGRVITQDSPLHF. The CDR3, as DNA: TGTGCCAGCAGTCCCGGAAGAGTAATCACCCAGGATTCACCCCTCCACTTT.

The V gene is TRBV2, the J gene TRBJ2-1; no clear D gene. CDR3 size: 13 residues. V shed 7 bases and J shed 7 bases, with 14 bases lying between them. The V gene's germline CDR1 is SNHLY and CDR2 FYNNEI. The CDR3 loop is CASMAAPRNEQFF. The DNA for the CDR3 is TGTGCCAGCATGGCGGCCCCTAGAAATGAGCAGTTCTTC.

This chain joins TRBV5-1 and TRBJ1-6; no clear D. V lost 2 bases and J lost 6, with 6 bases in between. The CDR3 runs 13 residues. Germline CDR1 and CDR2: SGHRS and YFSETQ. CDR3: CASSLHTNSPLHF. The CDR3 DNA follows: TGCGCCAGCAGCTTACACACTAATTCACCCCTCCACTTT. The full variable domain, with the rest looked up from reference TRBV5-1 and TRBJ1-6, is KAGVTQTPRYLIKTRGQQVTLSCSPISGHRSVSWYQQTPGQGLQFLFEYFSETQRNKGNFPGRFSGRQFSNSRSEMNVSTLELGDSALYLCASSLHTNSPLHFGNGTRLTVT.

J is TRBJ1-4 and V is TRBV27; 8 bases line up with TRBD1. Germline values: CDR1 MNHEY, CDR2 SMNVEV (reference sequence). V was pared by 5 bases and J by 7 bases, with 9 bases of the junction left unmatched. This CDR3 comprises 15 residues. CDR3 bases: TGTGCCAGCAGTCCTACCGGGACAGGTTTTGAAAAACTGTTTTTT. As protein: CASSPTGTGFEKLFF.

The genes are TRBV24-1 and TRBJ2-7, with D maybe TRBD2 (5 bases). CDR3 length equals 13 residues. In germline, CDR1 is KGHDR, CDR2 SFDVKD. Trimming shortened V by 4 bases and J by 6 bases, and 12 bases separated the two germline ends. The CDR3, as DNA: TGTGCCACCAGTGACAAAGGACTCTCCGAGCAGTACTTC. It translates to CATSDKGLSEQYF.

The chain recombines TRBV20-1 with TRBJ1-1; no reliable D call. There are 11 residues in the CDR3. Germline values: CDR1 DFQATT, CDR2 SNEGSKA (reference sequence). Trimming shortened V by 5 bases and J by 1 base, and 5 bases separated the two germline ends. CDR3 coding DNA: TGCAGTGCTCTAGGGAACACTGAAGCTTTCTTT. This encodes CSALGNTEAFF.

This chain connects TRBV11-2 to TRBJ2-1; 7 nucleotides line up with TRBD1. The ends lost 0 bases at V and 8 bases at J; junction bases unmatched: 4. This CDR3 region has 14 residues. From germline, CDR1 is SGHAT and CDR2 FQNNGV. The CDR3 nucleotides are TGTGCCAGCAGCTTAGATCTCGACAGGGATGAGCAGTTCTTC. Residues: CASSLDLDRDEQFF.

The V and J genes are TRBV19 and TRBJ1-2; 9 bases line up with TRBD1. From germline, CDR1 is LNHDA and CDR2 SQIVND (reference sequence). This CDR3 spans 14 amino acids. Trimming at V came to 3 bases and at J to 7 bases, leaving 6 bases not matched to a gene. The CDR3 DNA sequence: TGTGCCAGTAGTATCACCGGGACAGGGTCTGGCTACACCTTC. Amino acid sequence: CASSITGTGSGYTF.

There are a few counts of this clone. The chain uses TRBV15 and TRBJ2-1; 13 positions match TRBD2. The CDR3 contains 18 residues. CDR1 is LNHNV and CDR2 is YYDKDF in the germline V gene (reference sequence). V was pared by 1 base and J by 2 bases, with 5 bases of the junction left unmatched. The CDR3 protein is CATSRGTSGSSTYNEQFF. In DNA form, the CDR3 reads TGTGCCACCAGCAGAGGGACTAGCGGGAGTAGCACCTACAATGAGCAGTTCTTC. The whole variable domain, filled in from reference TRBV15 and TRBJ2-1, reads DAMVIQNPRYQVTQFGKPVTLSCSQTLNHNVMYWYQQKSSQAPKLLFHYYDKDFNNEADTPDNFQSRRPNTSFCFLDIRSPGLGDTAMYLCATSRGTSGSSTYNEQFFGPGTRLTVL.

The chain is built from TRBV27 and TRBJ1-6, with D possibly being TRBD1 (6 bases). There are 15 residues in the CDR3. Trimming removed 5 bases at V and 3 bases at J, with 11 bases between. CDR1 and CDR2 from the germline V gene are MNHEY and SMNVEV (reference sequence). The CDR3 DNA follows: TGTGCCAGCAGTCCGGGAGGGGGCTATAATTCACCCCTCCACTTT. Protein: CASSPGGGYNSPLHF.